These 8 T cell receptor beta chains were sequenced from one sample in a study of OX40 agonist ivuxolimab in advanced cancers. The data were produced by immunoSEQ multiplex PCR, yet TCRdb's version contains in-frame clones alone and is incomplete. This sample has about 22,000 clones; roughly 84% occur once, and the top ten carry 36%. The source was CD4+ or CD8+ T cells sorted from blood, collected in a trial of the OX40 agonist ivuxolimab. These TCRs come from an adult with an advanced solid tumor such as melanoma, head and neck, liver or kidney cancer.

The genes are TRBV6-4 and TRBJ2-1, with 9 bases fitting TRBD1. From germline, CDR1 is MRHNA and CDR2 SNTAGT. The CDR3 is 14 amino acids. J was trimmed by 7 bases and V by 6 bases; bases with no gene match: 7. This CDR3 reads CASRAGQGFNEQFF. CDR3 coding DNA: TGTGCCAGCAGAGCGGGACAGGGATTTAATGAGCAGTTCTTC.

The V and J genes are TRBV10-1 and TRBJ2-1, with TRBD2 matching 14 bases. Germline V lookup: CDR1 WNHNN, CDR2 SYGVQD (reference sequence). This CDR3 contains 15 residues. The V gene end was trimmed by 9 bases and the J gene end by 4 bases; junction bases not matched to a gene: 5. This CDR3 is CASGTSGSNYNEQFF. CDR3 bases: TGCGCCAGTGGGACTAGCGGGAGTAATTACAATGAGCAGTTCTTC.

The chain combines TRBV15 with TRBJ1-5, with unresolved D. Germline V gives CDR1 LNHNV, CDR2 YYDKDF (reference sequence). This CDR3 comprises 13 residues. V was pared by 3 bases and J by 6 bases, with 9 bases between. The CDR3 nucleotides read TGTGCCACCAGCAGGGCTATCGGTCAGCCCCAGCATTTT. This gives the protein CATSRAIGQPQHF.

The chain carries TRBV4-3 and TRBJ2-1; D gene unclear. Deletions cut 1 base from V and 2 bases from J, with 3 bases between. Germline V CDR1 and CDR2: LGHNA, YSLEER. The CDR3 runs to 13 residues. This CDR3 reads CASSQVTYNEQFF. DNA of the CDR3: TGCGCCAGCAGCCAAGTCACCTACAATGAGCAGTTCTTC.

The chain is built from TRBV2 and TRBJ2-5, with 9 bases identical to TRBD1. The CDR3 has 15 residues. J gave up 2 bases and V 3 bases, and 4 bases lay outside the gene matches. Germline-derived CDR1 and CDR2 are SNHLY and FYNNEI. DNA of the CDR3: TGTGCCAGCAGTGACGGACAGGGGATTCAAGAGACCCAGTACTTC. This translates into CASSDGQGIQETQYF. The full variable domain, rest sourced from reference TRBV2 and TRBJ2-5, is EPEVTQTPSHQVTQMGQEVILRCVPISNHLYFYWYRQILGQKVEFLVSFYNNEISEKSEIFDDQFSVERPDGSNFTLKIRSTKLEDSAMYFCASSDGQGIQETQYFGPGTRLLVL.

This clone was picked up a small number of times. The chain couples TRBV6-6 to TRBJ2-1; D gene unclear. This CDR3 region has 13 residues. Germline loops: CDR1 MNHNY, CDR2 SVGAGI (reference sequence). The germline V and J ends were trimmed by 6 bases and 6 bases, with 12 bases remaining between them. The CDR3: CASSPPMSNEQFF. The DNA for the CDR3 is TGTGCCAGCAGCCCCCCAATGTCCAATGAGCAGTTCTTC.

CDR3 nucleotide sequence: TGTGCCAGCAGACCTGGACAGGAATTCTCCTACGAGCAGTACTTC. It yields the protein CASRPGQEFSYEQYF. The rearrangement links TRBV27 to TRBJ2-7, with 7 bases lining up with TRBD1. The V gene end was trimmed by 6 bases and the J gene end by 0 bases; junction bases not matched to a gene: 8. This CDR3 has 15 residues. Germline CDR1 MNHEY, CDR2 SMNVEV (reference sequence).

This clone appeared a few times. The V and J genes are TRBV7-5 and TRBJ2-4; no DNA check was done on the table's D call, TRBD2. TRBV7-5 is a pseudogene locus. This CDR3 is 19 amino acids long. This CDR3 is CARSLAGSPGGSAKNIQYF. CDR3 DNA sequence: TGTGCCAGAAGCTTAGCGGGTAGCCCCGGGGGTTCGGCCAAAAACATTCAGTACTTC.